What follows are 30 T cell receptor beta chains derived from one specimen sequenced in a study of T cell repertoires in cytomegalovirus infection. Each CDR3 protein gets one entry after TCRdb re-called the reads with MiXCR. This sample yields roughly 500,000 distinct CDR3 sequences, of which under 45% are seen a single time; roughly two fifths belongs to the top ten. These receptors lack a known antigen. The specimen was cultured PBMCs, collected from culture after CMV antigen stimulation. Source of these receptors: a human donor in good health (CMV status not recorded). Some clones in this sample may be carry-over from other donors' samples.

This clonotype occurred many times. The V gene is TRBV7-2, the J gene TRBJ1-2, with D possibly matching TRBD1 (5 bases). CDR1 and CDR2 from the germline V gene are SGHTA and FQGNSA. V lost 1 base to trimming and J lost 4 bases, with 10 bases between them. The CDR3 spans 14 residues. CDR3 in amino acids: CASSLGGRAYGYTF. CDR3 DNA sequence: TGTGCCAGCAGCTTAGGGGGCAGGGCCTATGGCTACACCTTC.

The chain carries TRBV6-5 and TRBJ1-2, with D unresolved. Trimming pared 5 bases from V and 2 bases from J, leaving 21 bases between. Germline V gives CDR1 MNHEY, CDR2 SVGAGI. The CDR3 has 17 amino acids. The CDR3 region has the DNA TGTGCCAGCAGTGAATTACGTCCTTGGAGATCCAACTATGGCTACACCTTC. Translated, it gives CASSELRPWRSNYGYTF.

The chain joins TRBV15 to TRBJ2-3; 11 bases are a match to TRBD2. CDR1 is LNHNV and CDR2 is YYDKDF in the germline V gene (reference sequence). The V segment lost 3 bases and the J segment 2 bases; nucleotides outside the gene matches: 4. This CDR3 region has 16 residues. CDR3 amino acids: CATSSGLAGLTDTQYF. CDR3 sequence (DNA): TGTGCCACCAGCAGCGGACTAGCGGGTCTCACAGATACGCAGTATTTT.

The table lists this clonotype with a few counts. The V and J genes are TRBV11-2 and TRBJ2-5, with 9 bases aligning to TRBD2. V shed 2 bases and J 5 bases; nucleotides not matched to a gene: 6. The germline gives CDR1 SGHAT, CDR2 FQNNGV. This CDR3 comprises 15 residues. This CDR3 reads CASSLLGLAGETQYF. The CDR3 DNA is TGTGCCAGCAGCTTATTGGGACTAGCCGGCGAGACCCAGTACTTC. The full variable domain, in which reference TRBV11-2 and TRBJ2-5 provide the parts outside the CDR3, is EAGVAQSPRYKIIEKRQSVAFWCNPISGHATLYWYQQILGQGPKLLIQFQNNGVVDDSQLPKDRFSAERLKGVDSTLKIQPAKLEDSAVYLCASSLLGLAGETQYFGPGTRLLVL.

This clonotype occurred a few times. The DNA for the CDR3 is TGTGCCAGCAGTGACCTCCGGACGCTTGGCGATGAGCAGTTCTTC. This codes for CASSDLRTLGDEQFF. The chain couples TRBV12-3 or TRBV12-4 to TRBJ2-1; D is undetermined. The CDR3 has 15 residues. The V and J ends lost 5 bases and 8 bases respectively, with 19 bases between them.

This clonotype appeared a few times. V and J are TRBV7-6 and TRBJ2-1; D may be TRBD2 (6 bases). The V end was cut by 5 bases, the J end by 6 bases, with 20 bases between. The CDR3 covers 16 residues. Germline assignment: CDR1 SGHVS and CDR2 FNYEAQ. CDR3 DNA: TGTGCCAGCAGCATGGGGCAGTCGGGGGAAATCAATGAGCAGTTCTTC. Encoded protein: CASSMGQSGEINEQFF.

This clonotype was observed a few times. The chain recombines TRBV7-9 with TRBJ2-1; TRBD1 is a possible D gene (5 bases). The V end lost 1 base, the J end lost 7 bases, and 11 bases lay between the germline ends. CDR3 length: 14 residues. CDR1 is SEHNR, CDR2 FQNEAQ, per germline (reference sequence). For the CDR3, the DNA is TGTGCCAGCAGCTTAGGCATTGGGGCGAATGAGCAGTTCTTC. This gives the protein CASSLGIGANEQFF.

This chain joins TRBV4-3 and TRBJ1-6; no definite D call. This CDR3 has 15 amino acids. V was clipped by 4 bases and J by 6 bases, with 13 bases between them. Germline lookup yields CDR1 LGHNA and CDR2 YSLEER. The CDR3 region is CASSPSWGGNSPLHF. The CDR3, as DNA: TGCGCCAGCAGCCCGTCGTGGGGTGGTAATTCACCCCTCCACTTT.

This clonotype has only a few counts. V and J are TRBV11-2 and TRBJ1-1, with D possibly being TRBD1 (5 bases). CDR3 length equals 13 residues. The V and J ends lost 3 bases and 7 bases respectively, with 12 bases between them. Germline assignment: CDR1 SGHAT and CDR2 FQNNGV. CDR3: CASSLAGYGEAFF. Here the CDR3 DNA reads TGTGCCAGCAGCTTGGCAGGGTACGGTGAAGCTTTCTTT.

J is TRBJ2-1 and V is TRBV5-1; D ambiguous. Germline V gene lookup returns CDR1 SGHRS and CDR2 YFSETQ. Trimming took off 2 bases at V and 7 bases at J, with 10 bases between the two ends. The CDR3 spans 13 residues. CDR3 in amino acids: CASSLRSWNEQFF. In DNA form, the CDR3 reads TGCGCCAGCAGCTTAAGGTCTTGGAATGAGCAGTTCTTC.

The CDR3 sequence is CASSFHVGLVVEQYF. The CDR3 nucleotides read TGTGCCAGCAGTTTCCACGTCGGCCTGGTGGTCGAGCAGTACTTC. The V gene is TRBV28, the J gene TRBJ2-7; D gene uncertain. Germline values: CDR1 MDHEN, CDR2 SYDVKM. CDR3 size: 15 residues. V dropped 3 bases and J dropped 6 bases, with 18 bases sitting between them.

The chain employs TRBV20-1 and TRBJ2-7, with 7 bases matching TRBD1. CDR3 length: 14 amino acids. The V and J ends lost 0 bases and 4 bases, in that order; junction bases with no gene match: 6. Germline V lookup: CDR1 DFQATT, CDR2 SNEGSKA (reference sequence). The CDR3 loop is CSAREGTAPYEQYF. As DNA, the CDR3 is TGCAGTGCTAGAGAGGGGACAGCTCCTTACGAGCAGTACTTC.

CDR3 DNA: TGTGCCAGCAGCCGCCCCCGTAGCGGGAGGGTCACAGATACGCAGTATTTT. The encoded protein is CASSRPRSGRVTDTQYF. This chain uses TRBV7-8 with TRBJ2-3; 11 nucleotides line up with TRBD2. The CDR3 spans 17 residues. The germline gives CDR1 SGHVS, CDR2 FQNEAQ. V trimming: 5 bases; J trimming: 2 bases; junction bases outside the gene matches: 9.

This clonotype has more than one count but fewer than ten. The V and J genes are TRBV6-1 and TRBJ1-1; D unresolved. Trimming stripped 2 bases from V and 2 bases from J, with 12 bases between. This CDR3 is built from 15 residues. Per the germline V gene, CDR1 is MNHNS and CDR2 is SASEGT. The CDR3 DNA sequence: TGTGCCAGCAGTGAATTTCGTATGGGAAACACTGAAGCTTTCTTT. It yields the protein CASSEFRMGNTEAFF.

V is TRBV7-2 and J is TRBJ1-6, with TRBD1 matching 10 bases. With 4 bases clipped from V and 9 bases from J, the junction kept 6 bases outside the gene matches. CDR1 is SGHTA, CDR2 FQGNSA, per germline. The CDR3 totals 15 residues. Here the CDR3 reads CASSSGQGLVSPLHF. The CDR3 DNA reads TGTGCCAGCAGCTCGGGACAGGGGCTGGTTTCACCCCTCCACTTT.

The chain links TRBV20-1 to TRBJ2-2; 15 bases fit TRBD2. The V segment lost 6 bases and the J segment 8 bases; nucleotides outside the gene matches: 4. This CDR3 comprises 14 residues. Germline-derived CDR1 and CDR2 are DFQATT and SNEGSKA (reference sequence). CDR3 loop: CSAGTSGGPGELFF. In nucleotides, the CDR3 is TGCAGTGCCGGGACTAGCGGGGGGCCAGGGGAGCTGTTTTTT.

The chain is built from TRBV6-2 or TRBV6-3 and TRBJ2-1, with 13 bases matching TRBD2. Germline loops: CDR1 MNHEY, CDR2 SVGEGT. The CDR3 length is 17 residues. V lost 3 bases and J lost 9; bases outside the gene matches: 11. CDR3 sequence: CASSYRTSGRDGGEQFF. The CDR3 DNA reads as TGTGCCAGCAGTTATAGAACTAGCGGGAGGGATGGCGGTGAGCAGTTCTTC.

This clonotype was detected only a few times. The V and J genes are TRBV7-2 and TRBJ2-1; possibly TRBD2 for D (5 bases). The CDR3 has 13 residues. V was clipped by 0 bases and J by 8 bases, with 8 bases between them. Germline V gives CDR1 SGHTA, CDR2 FQGNSA. The CDR3 reads CASSLAGVHEQFF. The CDR3 coding sequence is TGTGCCAGCAGCTTAGCCGGGGTCCATGAGCAGTTCTTC. Using reference TRBV7-2 and TRBJ2-1 for the parts outside the CDR3, the full variable domain is GAGVSQSPSNKVTEKGKDVELRCDPISGHTALYWYRQSLGQGLEFLIYFQGNSAPDKSGLPSDRFSAERTGGSVSTLTIQRTQQEDSAVYLCASSLAGVHEQFFGPGTRLTVL.

V is TRBV7-2 and J is TRBJ2-7; a possible D gene is TRBD1 (5 bases). CDR1 SGHTA and CDR2 FQGNSA come from the germline V gene. Trimming removed 3 bases at V and 6 bases at J, with 9 bases between. The CDR3 has 12 amino acids. CDR3: CASSFTGVEQYF. The CDR3 bases are TGTGCCAGCAGCTTTACAGGTGTCGAGCAGTACTTC.

This clonotype showed up just a few times. The genes are TRBV6-1 and TRBJ1-1, with unresolved D. CDR3 length: 14 residues. In germline, CDR1 is MNHNS, CDR2 SASEGT. The V end lost 6 bases, the J end lost 0 bases, and 11 bases lay between the germline ends. The CDR3: CASRGIGVNTEAFF. The CDR3, as DNA: TGTGCCAGCAGGGGTATTGGAGTGAACACTGAAGCTTTCTTT.

This clonotype was counted a few times. This sequence joins TRBV7-2 and TRBJ1-1, with 7 nucleotides matching TRBD1. The CDR3 runs to 15 residues. The V segment lost 5 bases and the J segment 5 bases; nucleotides outside the gene matches: 11. Germline V gene lookup returns CDR1 SGHTA and CDR2 FQGNSA. The CDR3 loop is CASSGRQGQGTEAFF. DNA of the CDR3: TGTGCCAGCAGCGGAAGACAGGGACAAGGTACTGAAGCTTTCTTT. The entire variable domain, with the rest obtained from reference TRBV7-2 and TRBJ1-1, is as follows: GAGVSQSPSNKVTEKGKDVELRCDPISGHTALYWYRQSLGQGLEFLIYFQGNSAPDKSGLPSDRFSAERTGGSVSTLTIQRTQQEDSAVYLCASSGRQGQGTEAFFGQGTRLTVV.

In this sample, this clonotype turned up a few times. The chain uses TRBV6-1 and TRBJ2-5; D gene ambiguous. Germline V gene data show CDR1 as MNHNS and CDR2 as SASEGT. CDR3 length: 12 residues. Trimming removed 1 base at V and 4 bases at J, with 4 bases between. The CDR3 bases are TGTGCCAGCAGTGAAGGGAGAGAGACCCAGTACTTC. Its protein is CASSEGRETQYF.

The genes are TRBV20-1 and TRBJ2-7, with 12 bases identical to TRBD1. The CDR3 is 14 residues long. The germline gives CDR1 DFQATT, CDR2 SNEGSKA (reference sequence). V lost 5 bases to trimming and J lost 5 bases; unmatched junction nucleotides: 7. CDR3 sequence (DNA): TGCAGTGCTCCTCAGGGACAGGGGGCCAACGAGCAGTACTTC. It codes for CSAPQGQGANEQYF.

Note on this clonotype: In this CDR3 the conserved last residue, phenylalanine or tryptophan, is missing, so a read error is likely. The rearrangement uses TRBV28 and TRBJ2-7, with 7 bases identical to TRBD1. This CDR3 has 14 residues. The V segment lost 1 base and the J segment 4 bases; nucleotides outside the gene matches: 4. Germline CDR1 reads MDHEN; CDR2 reads SYDVKM. The CDR3 bases are TGTGCCAGCAGTTTATACAGGGGAAAGTACGAGCAGTACTGC. It yields the protein CASSLYRGKYEQYC.

This clonotype was seen only a few times. This sequence joins TRBV7-4 and TRBJ1-3, with D unresolved. The CDR3 sequence is 12 residues long. Germline V gene data show CDR1 as SGHVT and CDR2 as SQSDAQ. V gave up 5 bases and J gave up 6 bases, with 8 bases separating them. CDR3 sequence: CASSPNSNTIYF. The DNA for the CDR3 is TGTGCCAGCAGCCCCAATTCAAACACCATATATTTT.

This clonotype was seen a few times. V and J are TRBV6-1 and TRBJ1-5; D is uncertain. V was cut by 2 bases and J by 5 bases, with 13 bases left in between. Germline lookup yields CDR1 MNHNS and CDR2 SASEGT. This CDR3 region has 15 residues. The CDR3 spells CASSESGFIDQPQHF. CDR3 nucleotides: TGTGCCAGCAGTGAATCCGGGTTCATCGATCAGCCCCAGCATTTT.

V is TRBV6-2 or TRBV6-3 and J is TRBJ2-5; TRBD2 agrees at 7 bases. V dropped 6 bases and J dropped 3; count of bases not matched to a gene: 7. CDR1 MNHEY and CDR2 SVGEGT come from the germline V gene. This CDR3 comprises 14 residues. DNA of the CDR3: TGTGCCAGCAGGCCATCGGGGGGAGAAGAGACCCAGTACTTC. This encodes CASRPSGGEETQYF.

The V and J genes are TRBV23-1 and TRBJ2-3; D gene unclear. TRBV23-1 is an open reading frame, and its role is uncertain. CDR3 length: 14 residues. The CDR3 loop is CYHPPELRTDTQYF. The CDR3 nucleotides read TGCTATCATCCACCAGAACTCCGCACAGATACGCAGTATTTT.

The chain employs TRBV12-3 or TRBV12-4 and TRBJ2-7; 9 bases are shared with TRBD1. The ends lost 4 bases at V and 7 bases at J; junction bases unmatched: 11. The CDR3 is 15 residues long. The CDR3 DNA reads TGTGCCAGCAGTTCTCAGGACAGGGGAGTAGGGGAGCAGTACTTC. It encodes CASSSQDRGVGEQYF.

In its sample, this clonotype was seen a few times. Here the CDR3 DNA reads TGTGCCAGCAGCTGGGGGGGGGTTGGGCAGCCCCAGCATTTT. Translating it yields CASSWGGVGQPQHF. This chain uses TRBV7-2 with TRBJ1-5, with D tentatively TRBD1 (5 bases). Germline V lookup: CDR1 SGHTA, CDR2 FQGNSA. Trimming stripped 4 bases from V and 7 bases from J, with 14 bases between. This CDR3 region has 14 residues.